The TCR beta chain under discussion was sequenced for a study of cytomegalovirus exposure and HLA in healthy donors. Study context: The roughly 670 first-cohort repertoires shared a platform with the roughly 130 validation repertoires, as reported in a later analysis.

General study points: The classifier reportedly diagnosed cytomegalovirus status with high specificity and sensitivity.

This CDR3 contains 14 residues. J gave up 8 bases and V 6 bases, and 9 bases lay outside the gene matches. The germline gives CDR1 KGHSH, CDR2 LQKENI. Data came from immunoSEQ multiplex PCR; TCRdb stores just in-frame clones and leaves some out. The sample includes about 180,000 clones, less than 85% seen only once; the top ten take 15% to 20%. In regard to this clone: Its target is not known.

The sequenced material came from PBMCs. The sequence derives from a man in his late teens or twenties in good health and CMV-seropositive. The chain couples TRBV18 to TRBJ1-2; 10 bases line up with TRBD1. CDR3 amino acids: CASSQDRGFGGYTF. CDR3 coding DNA: TGTGCCAGCTCCCAGGACAGGGGGTTCGGAGGCTACACCTTC.